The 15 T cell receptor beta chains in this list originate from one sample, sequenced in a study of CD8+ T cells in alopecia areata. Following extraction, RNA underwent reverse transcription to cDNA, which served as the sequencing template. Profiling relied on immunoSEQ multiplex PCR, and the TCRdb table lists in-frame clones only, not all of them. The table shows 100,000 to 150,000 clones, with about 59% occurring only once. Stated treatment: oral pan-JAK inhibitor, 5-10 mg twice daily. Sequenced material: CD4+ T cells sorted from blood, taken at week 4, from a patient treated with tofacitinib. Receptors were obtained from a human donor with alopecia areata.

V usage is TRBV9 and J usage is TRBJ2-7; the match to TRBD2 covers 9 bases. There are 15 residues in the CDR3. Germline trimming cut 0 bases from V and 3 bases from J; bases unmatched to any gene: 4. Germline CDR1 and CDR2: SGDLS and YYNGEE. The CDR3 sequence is CASSVEPAGGYEQYF. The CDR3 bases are TGTGCCAGCAGCGTAGAACCAGCGGGAGGCTACGAGCAGTACTTC.

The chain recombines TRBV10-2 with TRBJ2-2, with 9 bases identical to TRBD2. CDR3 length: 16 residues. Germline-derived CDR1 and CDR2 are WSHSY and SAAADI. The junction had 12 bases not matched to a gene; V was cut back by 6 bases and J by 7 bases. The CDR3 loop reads CASREPSSGKDGELFF. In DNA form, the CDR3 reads TGCGCCAGCAGGGAACCCTCTAGCGGGAAGGACGGGGAGCTGTTTTTT.

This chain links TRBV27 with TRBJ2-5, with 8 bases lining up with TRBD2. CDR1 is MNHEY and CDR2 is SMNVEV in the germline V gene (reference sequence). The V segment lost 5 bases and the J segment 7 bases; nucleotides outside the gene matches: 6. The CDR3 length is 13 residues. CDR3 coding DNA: TGTGCCAGCAGTGGGGGACGGGAGGGGACCCAGTACTTC. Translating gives CASSGGREGTQYF.

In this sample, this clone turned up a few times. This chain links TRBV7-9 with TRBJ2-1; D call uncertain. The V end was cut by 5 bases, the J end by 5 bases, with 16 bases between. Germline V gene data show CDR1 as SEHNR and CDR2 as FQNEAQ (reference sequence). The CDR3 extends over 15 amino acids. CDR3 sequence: CASSLRLGAHNEQFF. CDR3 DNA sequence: TGTGCCAGCAGCCTACGGTTGGGTGCCCACAATGAGCAGTTCTTC.

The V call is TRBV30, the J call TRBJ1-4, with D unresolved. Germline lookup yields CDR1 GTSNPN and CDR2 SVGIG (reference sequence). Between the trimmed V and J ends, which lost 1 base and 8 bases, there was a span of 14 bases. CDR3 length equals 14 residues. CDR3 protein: CAWSGIDAEEKLFF. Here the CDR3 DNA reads TGTGCCTGGAGTGGAATCGATGCAGAGGAAAAACTGTTTTTT.

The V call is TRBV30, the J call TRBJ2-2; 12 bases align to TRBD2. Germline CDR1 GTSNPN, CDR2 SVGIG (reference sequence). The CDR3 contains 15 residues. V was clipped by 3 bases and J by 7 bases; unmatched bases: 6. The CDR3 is CAWRLAGGPGGELFF. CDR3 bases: TGTGCCTGGAGGCTAGCGGGAGGGCCAGGCGGGGAGCTGTTTTTT.

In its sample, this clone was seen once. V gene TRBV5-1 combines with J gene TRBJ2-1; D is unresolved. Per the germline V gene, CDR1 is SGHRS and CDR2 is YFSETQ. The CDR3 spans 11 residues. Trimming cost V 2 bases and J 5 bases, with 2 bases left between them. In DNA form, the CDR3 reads TGCGCCAGCAGCTTTAACAATGAGCAGTTCTTC. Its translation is CASSFNNEQFF.

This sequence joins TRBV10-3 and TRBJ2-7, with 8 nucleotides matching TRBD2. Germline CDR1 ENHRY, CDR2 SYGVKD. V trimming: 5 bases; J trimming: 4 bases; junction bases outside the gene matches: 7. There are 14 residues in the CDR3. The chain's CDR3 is CAISPTGLAYEQYF. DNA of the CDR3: TGTGCCATCAGTCCGACCGGACTAGCTTACGAGCAGTACTTC.

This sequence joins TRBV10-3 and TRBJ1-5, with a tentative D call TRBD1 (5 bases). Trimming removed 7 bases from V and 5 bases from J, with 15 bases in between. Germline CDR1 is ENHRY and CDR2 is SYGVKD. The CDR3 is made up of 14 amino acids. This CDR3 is CAIKQQGPHQPQHF. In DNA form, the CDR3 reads TGTGCCATCAAACAGCAGGGACCCCATCAGCCCCAGCATTTT.

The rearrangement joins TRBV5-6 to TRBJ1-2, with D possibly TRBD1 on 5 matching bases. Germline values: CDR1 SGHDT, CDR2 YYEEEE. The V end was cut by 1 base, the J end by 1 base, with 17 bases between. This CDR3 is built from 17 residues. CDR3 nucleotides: TGTGCCAGCAGCTTGCAGTCGCGGGGGGTAGTTAACTATGGCTACACCTTC. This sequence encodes CASSLQSRGVVNYGYTF.

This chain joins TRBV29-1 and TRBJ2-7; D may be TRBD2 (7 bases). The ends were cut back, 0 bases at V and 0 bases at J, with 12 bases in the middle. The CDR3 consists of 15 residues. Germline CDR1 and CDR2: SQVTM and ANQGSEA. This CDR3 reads CSVEDPGGSSYEQYF. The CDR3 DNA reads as TGCAGCGTTGAAGATCCGGGGGGCAGCTCCTACGAGCAGTACTTC.

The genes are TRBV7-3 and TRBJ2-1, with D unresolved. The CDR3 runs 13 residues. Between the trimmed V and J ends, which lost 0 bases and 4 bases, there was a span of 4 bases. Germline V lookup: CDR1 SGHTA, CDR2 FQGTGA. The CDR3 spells CASSLTGYNEQFF. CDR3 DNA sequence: TGTGCCAGCAGCTTAACAGGGTACAATGAGCAGTTCTTC. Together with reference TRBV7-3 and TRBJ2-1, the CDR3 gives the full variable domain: GAGVSQTPSNKVTEKGKYVELRCDPISGHTALYWYRQSLGQGPEFLIYFQGTGAADDSGLPNDRFFAVRPEGSVSTLKIQRTERGDSAVYLCASSLTGYNEQFFGPGTRLTVL.

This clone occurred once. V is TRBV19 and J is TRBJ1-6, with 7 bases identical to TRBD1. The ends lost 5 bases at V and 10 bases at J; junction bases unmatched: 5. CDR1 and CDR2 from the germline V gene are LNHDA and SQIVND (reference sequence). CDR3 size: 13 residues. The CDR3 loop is CASSLGGQSPLHF. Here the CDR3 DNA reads TGTGCCAGTAGTCTCGGGGGACAGTCACCCCTCCACTTT.

CDR3 protein: CASSREDTQYF. Here the CDR3 DNA reads TGTGCCAGCAGCCGAGAAGATACGCAGTATTTT. The chain has TRBV7-9 and TRBJ2-3, with no clear D. Germline CDR1 reads SEHNR; CDR2 reads FQNEAQ (reference sequence). The CDR3 length is 11 residues. The V end lost 5 bases, the J end lost 5 bases, and 5 bases lay between the germline ends.

The CDR3 loop is CASSLVPGTTEAFF. CDR3 sequence (DNA): TGTGCCAGCAGCTTGGTTCCAGGGACCACTGAAGCTTTCTTT. V usage is TRBV5-6 and J usage is TRBJ1-1; tentative D call: TRBD1 (5 bases). The CDR3 is made up of 14 amino acids. V dropped 0 bases and J dropped 4 bases, with 10 bases sitting between them. Per germline, CDR1 SGHDT and CDR2 YYEEEE.